This entry lists 16 T cell receptor beta chains sequenced from one sample in a study of monozygotic twins with inflammatory bowel disease. Each CDR3 protein gets one entry in TCRdb, which reprocessed the 5' RACE reads and gives no DNA. The sample totals approximately 400,000 distinct CDR3 sequences. Sequenced material: blood. The receptors here all came from a human donor with ulcerative colitis or Crohn's disease, or a healthy co-twin of an affected twin (not recorded which).

The chain is built from TRBV29-1 and TRBJ2-3; TCRdb gives TRBD2 as the D gene, but with no DNA this cannot be confirmed. The CDR3 has 16 residues. Per germline, CDR1 SQVTM and CDR2 ANQGSEA. The CDR3 here is CSVELLSGGQTDTQYF.

The rearrangement uses TRBV5-1 and TRBJ2-3. There are 16 residues in the CDR3. Looked up from germline, CDR1 is SGHRS and CDR2 is YFSETQ. CDR3: CASSLVVTSYTDTQYF.

CDR3 in amino acids: CASSWSGGVYNEQFF. The V call is TRBV11-2, the J call TRBJ2-1; TCRdb returns TRBD2, unconfirmable since there is no DNA. From germline, CDR1 is SGHAT and CDR2 FQNNGV. CDR3 length: 15 residues.

The chain joins TRBV2 to TRBJ2-1; TCRdb outputs TRBD2, but without DNA this stays unchecked. The length of the CDR3 is 13 residues. Germline-derived CDR1 and CDR2 are SNHLY and FYNNEI. CDR3 protein: CASSELASGEQFF.

The chain couples TRBV6-5 to TRBJ2-3; without DNA, the TCRdb call of TRBD1 cannot be checked. Germline lookup yields CDR1 MNHEY and CDR2 SVGAGI. This CDR3 region has 15 residues. This CDR3 reads CASSYGQAGTDTQYF.

This chain uses TRBV28 with TRBJ2-1; TCRdb calls TRBD2, which cannot be checked without DNA. This CDR3 is 17 amino acids long. Germline V lookup: CDR1 MDHEN, CDR2 SYDVKM. This CDR3 is CASSPIRRLGNDNEQFF.

This chain connects TRBV20-1 to TRBJ2-1; TCRdb selects TRBD1, and the lack of DNA leaves this call unchecked. Per the germline V gene, CDR1 is DFQATT and CDR2 is SNEGSKA (reference sequence). The CDR3 loop spans 15 amino acids. CDR3: CSALGQGLPYNEQFF.

The genes are TRBV11-2 and TRBJ2-2; TCRdb reports TRBD1, a call that lacks DNA to check it against. CDR1 and CDR2 (germline): SGHAT, FQNNGV. CDR3 size: 13 residues. The CDR3 loop reads CASSLGPGGELFF.

The chain employs TRBV9 and TRBJ2-5. CDR1 SGDLS and CDR2 YYNGEE come from the germline V gene. The CDR3 sequence is 14 residues long. The CDR3 loop is CASSVKAVQETQYF.

This chain joins TRBV20-1 and TRBJ2-7; TCRdb designates TRBD2, a call that cannot be tested without DNA. The CDR3 loop spans 12 amino acids. The germline V gene encodes CDR1 DFQATT and CDR2 SNEGSKA (reference sequence). CDR3 sequence reads: CSATSGGDEQYF.

The chain couples TRBV10-2 to TRBJ2-1; TCRdb proposes TRBD2, but this gene call is untestable without DNA. The CDR3 has 16 amino acids. Germline V lookup: CDR1 WSHSY, CDR2 SAAADI. CDR3: CASSESTSGSRHEQFF.

The chain couples TRBV7-9 to TRBJ1-1; TCRdb indicates TRBD1, and absent DNA this call remains unverified. The CDR3 loop spans 14 amino acids. The germline V gene encodes CDR1 SEHNR and CDR2 FQNEAQ (reference sequence). The CDR3 loop reads CASSWGQGNTEAFF.

V and J are TRBV5-1 and TRBJ2-2; absent DNA, TCRdb's TRBD2 call cannot be checked. Germline CDR1 and CDR2: SGHRS and YFSETQ. The CDR3 runs to 16 residues. CDR3 in amino acids: CASSLTSGSLVGELFF.

The CDR3 loop is CASSEDTPGNQPQHF. The chain links TRBV2 to TRBJ1-5; TCRdb proposes TRBD1, but this gene call is untestable without DNA. Germline V gene data show CDR1 as SNHLY and CDR2 as FYNNEI. The CDR3 consists of 15 residues.

V is TRBV10-3 and J is TRBJ1-4; as DNA is missing, the TRBD1 call by TCRdb cannot be tested. The germline gives CDR1 ENHRY, CDR2 SYGVKD. This CDR3 contains 13 residues. This CDR3 is CAARDRINEKLFF.

This chain joins TRBV27 and TRBJ2-3; without DNA, the TCRdb call of TRBD2 cannot be checked. The CDR3 extends over 14 amino acids. Germline V gene sequence: CDR1 MNHEY, CDR2 SMNVEV (reference sequence). CDR3 amino acids: CATARGRSTDTQYF.